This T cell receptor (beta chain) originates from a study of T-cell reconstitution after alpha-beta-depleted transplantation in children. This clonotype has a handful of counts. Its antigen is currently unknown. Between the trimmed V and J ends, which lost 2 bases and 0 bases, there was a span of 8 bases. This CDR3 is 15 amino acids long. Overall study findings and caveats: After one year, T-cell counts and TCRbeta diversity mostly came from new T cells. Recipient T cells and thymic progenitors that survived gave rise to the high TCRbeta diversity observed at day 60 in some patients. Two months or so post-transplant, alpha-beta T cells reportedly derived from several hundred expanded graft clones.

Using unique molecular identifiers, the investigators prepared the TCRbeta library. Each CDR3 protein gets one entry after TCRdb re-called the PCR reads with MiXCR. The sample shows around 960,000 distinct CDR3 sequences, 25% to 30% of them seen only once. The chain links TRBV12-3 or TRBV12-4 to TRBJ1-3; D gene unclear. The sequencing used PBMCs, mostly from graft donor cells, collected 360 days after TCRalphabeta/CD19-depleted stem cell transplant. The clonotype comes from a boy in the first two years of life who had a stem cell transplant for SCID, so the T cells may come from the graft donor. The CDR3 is CASSLMGYSGNTIYF. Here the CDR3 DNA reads TGTGCCAGCAGTTTAATGGGGTACTCTGGAAACACCATATATTTT.